A single sample gave rise to the 19 T cell receptor beta chains below, sequenced in a study of cytomegalovirus exposure and HLA in healthy donors. The table came from immunoSEQ multiplex PCR; TCRdb's copy has only in-frame clones and leaves some out. In the table there are over 200,000 clones, around 86% of which are singletons. Sequenced material: PBMCs. Source of these receptors: a woman between 18 and 29 years old in good health and CMV-seropositive.

The chain has TRBV9 and TRBJ1-3; the D gene is possibly TRBD1 (5 bases). Germline CDR1 reads SGDLS; CDR2 reads YYNGEE. CDR3 length: 15 residues. The V end lost 7 bases, the J end lost 0 bases, and 14 bases lay between the germline ends. The DNA for the CDR3 is TGTGCCAGCGAGATCGGGGGAGGCTCTGGAAACACCATATATTTT. It yields the protein CASEIGGGSGNTIYF. Drawing the rest from reference TRBV9 and TRBJ1-3, the complete variable domain is DSGVTQTPKHLITATGQRVTLRCSPRSGDLSVYWYQQSLDQGLQFLIQYYNGEERAKGNILERFSAQQFPDLHSELNLSSLELGDSALYFCASEIGGGSGNTIYFGEGSWLTVV.

V and J are TRBV7-2 and TRBJ2-1; D is ambiguous. The CDR3 is 15 amino acids. Germline CDR1 and CDR2: SGHTA and FQGNSA. Trimming cost V 1 base and J 3 bases, with 10 bases left between them. This CDR3 reads CASSLVRLLYNEQFF. DNA of the CDR3: TGTGCCAGCAGCTTAGTCCGGTTGCTCTACAATGAGCAGTTCTTC. The full variable domain, with the rest looked up from reference TRBV7-2 and TRBJ2-1, is GAGVSQSPSNKVTEKGKDVELRCDPISGHTALYWYRQSLGQGLEFLIYFQGNSAPDKSGLPSDRFSAERTGGSVSTLTIQRTQQEDSAVYLCASSLVRLLYNEQFFGPGTRLTVL.

The rearrangement links TRBV10-3 to TRBJ2-1, with TRBD2 identical over 12 bases. CDR3 length: 16 residues. CDR1 ENHRY and CDR2 SYGVKD come from the germline V gene. V lost 8 bases to trimming and J lost 7 bases; unmatched junction nucleotides: 12. The CDR3 coding sequence is TGTGCCATCGGGGCTAGCGGGAGGGCCGGGTGGAATGAGCAGTTCTTC. Protein: CAIGASGRAGWNEQFF.

The V gene is TRBV5-1, the J gene TRBJ2-6; TRBD1 aligns across 11 bases. Germline V gene sequence: CDR1 SGHRS, CDR2 YFSETQ. Trimming at V came to 0 bases and at J to 3 bases, leaving 5 bases not matched to a gene. This CDR3 is built from 18 residues. The CDR3 here is CASSLGGQGALGANVLTF. CDR3 DNA sequence: TGCGCCAGCAGCTTGGGAGGACAGGGGGCGCTTGGGGCCAACGTCCTGACTTTC.

CDR3 in amino acids: CASSLWGGSSHNEQFF. The CDR3 DNA reads as TGTGCCAGCAGCTTATGGGGCGGGAGTAGCCACAATGAGCAGTTCTTC. This chain joins TRBV7-9 and TRBJ2-1; 7 nucleotides agree with TRBD2. From germline, CDR1 is SEHNR and CDR2 FQNEAQ (reference sequence). The junction had 9 bases not matched to a gene; V was cut back by 2 bases and J by 5 bases. The CDR3 has 16 residues.

This rearrangement joins TRBV29-1 to TRBJ1-2; D is undetermined. V was cut by 6 bases and J by 4 bases, with 15 bases left in between. CDR3 size: 13 residues. Germline V CDR1 and CDR2: SQVTM, ANQGSEA. CDR3 loop: CSVRRAESYGYTF. The CDR3, as DNA: TGCAGCGTCCGGAGGGCCGAAAGCTATGGCTACACCTTC.

In this sample, this clone turned up once. V usage is TRBV9 and J usage is TRBJ1-2; 7 nucleotides line up with TRBD1. The CDR3 sequence is 17 residues long. V was clipped by 0 bases and J by 0 bases; unmatched bases: 8. Germline V gene data show CDR1 as SGDLS and CDR2 as YYNGEE. CDR3: CASSVGDRDSTNYGYTF. In DNA form, the CDR3 reads TGTGCCAGCAGCGTAGGGGACAGAGATAGCACTAACTATGGCTACACCTTC.

The chain carries TRBV10-3 and TRBJ2-3; 10 bases match TRBD1. V shed 6 bases, J shed 4 bases, and the junction held 7 bases outside the gene matches. The CDR3 is 15 residues long. Germline V gene sequence: CDR1 ENHRY, CDR2 SYGVKD. CDR3 nucleotides: TGTGCCATCAGAACCGGGGACAGGGGTGCAGATACGCAGTATTTT. The encoded protein is CAIRTGDRGADTQYF.

J is TRBJ2-2 and V is TRBV28; D is perhaps TRBD1 (5 bases). V lost 6 bases, J lost 3 bases, and 14 bases lay in between. The CDR3 has 15 amino acids. Germline CDR1 and CDR2: MDHEN and SYDVKM. The CDR3 region is CASSPRVWDTGELFF. DNA of the CDR3: TGTGCCAGCAGCCCCAGGGTCTGGGACACCGGGGAGCTGTTTTTT.

With respect to this clone: Within the sample, other DNA sequences also encode this same CDR3. The CDR3 region has the DNA TGTGCCTGGAGTGGACTAGCGCCTGAGCAGTTCTTC. Encoded protein: CAWSGLAPEQFF. The chain links TRBV30 to TRBJ2-1, with TRBD2 identical over 8 bases. The CDR3 extends over 12 amino acids. Germline V lookup: CDR1 GTSNPN, CDR2 SVGIG (reference sequence). V lost 1 base and J lost 9; bases outside the gene matches: 2.

J is TRBJ2-7 and V is TRBV27; 8 bases agree with TRBD1. J gave up 3 bases and V 5 bases, and 9 bases lay outside the gene matches. Germline loops: CDR1 MNHEY, CDR2 SMNVEV (reference sequence). CDR3 length equals 15 residues. CDR3 region: CASSRKQGVSYEQYF. CDR3 bases: TGTGCCAGCAGTCGGAAACAGGGGGTTAGCTACGAGCAGTACTTC.

CDR3 bases: TGTGCCAGCAGCCCCTTGCGGAGAGCTAGGGGCGCAAGGTGGGGCGGGCAGTACTTC. It specifies CASSPLRRARGARWGGQYF. The rearrangement uses TRBV11-2 and TRBJ2-7, with D perhaps TRBD1 (5 bases). The germline V and J ends were trimmed by 5 bases and 9 bases, with 35 bases remaining between them. Germline V CDR1 and CDR2: SGHAT, FQNNGV. CDR3 size: 19 residues.

The J gene is TRBJ1-5, the V gene TRBV27; D gene ambiguous. Trimming shortened V by 2 bases and J by 0 bases, and 8 bases separated the two germline ends. The germline CDR1 and CDR2 sequences are MNHEY and SMNVEV (reference sequence). The length of the CDR3 is 15 residues. CDR3 DNA sequence: TGTGCCAGCAGTTTAGCAGGTTATAGCAATCAGCCCCAGCATTTT. It is translated as CASSLAGYSNQPQHF.

The chain has TRBV28 and TRBJ1-1; maybe TRBD1 (6 bases). CDR3 length equals 17 residues. Germline V lookup: CDR1 MDHEN, CDR2 SYDVKM. The V end lost 6 bases, the J end lost 7 bases, and 27 bases lay between the germline ends. CDR3 sequence reads: CASSREGGTGPKREAFF. The CDR3 DNA reads as TGTGCCAGCAGCCGAGAGGGGGGGACGGGACCGAAACGTGAAGCTTTCTTT.

This sequence joins TRBV11-2 and TRBJ2-7, with a possible D match to TRBD2 (5 bases). CDR3 length: 14 amino acids. Germline CDR1 SGHAT, CDR2 FQNNGV. Trimming left V 0 bases short and J 3 bases short, with 9 bases between. The CDR3 DNA reads TGTGCCAGCAGCTTAGAAAGAGGGAACTACGAGCAGTACTTC. Amino acids: CASSLERGNYEQYF.

This clone occurred a few times. This sequence joins TRBV4-1 and TRBJ1-2; possibly TRBD1 for D (6 bases). Per germline, CDR1 MGHRA and CDR2 YSYEKL. The ends were cut back, 0 bases at V and 7 bases at J, with 15 bases in the middle. The CDR3 sequence is 15 residues long. CDR3: CASSQESAGVGGYTF. CDR3 nucleotide sequence: TGCGCCAGCAGCCAAGAGTCCGCAGGGGTTGGTGGCTACACCTTC.

Comments on this clone: Other DNA sequences in the same sample also yield this CDR3. V is TRBV4-1 and J is TRBJ2-7; 8 nucleotides match TRBD1. Germline V CDR1 and CDR2: MGHRA, YSYEKL. The CDR3 consists of 13 residues. V lost 4 bases to trimming and J lost 4 bases; unmatched junction nucleotides: 3. CDR3 region: CASSLQGAYEQYF. The CDR3 coding sequence is TGCGCCAGCAGCCTCCAGGGGGCGTACGAGCAGTACTTC.

This rearrangement joins TRBV5-1 to TRBJ2-7; TRBD1 aligns across 7 bases. CDR3 length: 14 amino acids. The trim removed 4 bases at V and 2 bases at J, leaving 6 bases unmatched. The V gene's germline CDR1 is SGHRS and CDR2 YFSETQ. The CDR3, as DNA: TGCGCCAGCAGCCAACAGGGACAGACCTACGAGCAGTACTTC. Amino acid sequence: CASSQQGQTYEQYF.

J is TRBJ2-7 and V is TRBV19; TRBD1 is a possible D gene (6 bases). Between the trimmed V and J ends, which lost 6 bases and 2 bases, there was a span of 17 bases. Germline V gene data show CDR1 as LNHDA and CDR2 as SQIVND (reference sequence). The CDR3 loop spans 15 amino acids. DNA for the CDR3: TGTGCCAGTAGGGACAGTAGACGAAATACCTACGAGCAGTACTTC. Its translation is CASRDSRRNTYEQYF.